This T cell receptor (beta chain) was identified in a study of OX40 agonist ivuxolimab in advanced cancers. The overall study: Dose-escalation cases comprised hepatocellular carcinoma, melanoma, renal cell or head and neck cancer.

A note on this clone: The target antigen is unknown.

Germline CDR1 and CDR2: SGHRS and YFSETQ. The CDR3 sequence is 16 residues long. V lost 1 base to trimming and J lost 5 bases; unmatched junction nucleotides: 8. Study-level points and caveats: Also present in some nonresponders was a low level of normalized T-cell clonal expansion. With doses of 0.1 to 3.0 mg/kg, CD4+ and CD8+ blood T cells had undergone clonal expansion by week 6.

The repertoire was sequenced with immunoSEQ multiplex PCR; TCRdb's copy has only in-frame clones and lacks some. The profile shows tens of thousands of clones, 65% to 90% of them singletons. This sample comprised CD4+ or CD8+ T cells sorted from blood, obtained in a trial of the OX40 agonist ivuxolimab. The rearrangement uses TRBV5-1 and TRBJ2-1; 8 bases line up with TRBD2. The sequence came from an adult with an advanced solid tumor such as melanoma, head and neck, liver or kidney cancer. The CDR3 region is CASSLRAGGYDNEQFF. In DNA, the CDR3 is TGCGCCAGCAGCTTGCGCGCGGGGGGCTATGACAATGAGCAGTTCTTC.